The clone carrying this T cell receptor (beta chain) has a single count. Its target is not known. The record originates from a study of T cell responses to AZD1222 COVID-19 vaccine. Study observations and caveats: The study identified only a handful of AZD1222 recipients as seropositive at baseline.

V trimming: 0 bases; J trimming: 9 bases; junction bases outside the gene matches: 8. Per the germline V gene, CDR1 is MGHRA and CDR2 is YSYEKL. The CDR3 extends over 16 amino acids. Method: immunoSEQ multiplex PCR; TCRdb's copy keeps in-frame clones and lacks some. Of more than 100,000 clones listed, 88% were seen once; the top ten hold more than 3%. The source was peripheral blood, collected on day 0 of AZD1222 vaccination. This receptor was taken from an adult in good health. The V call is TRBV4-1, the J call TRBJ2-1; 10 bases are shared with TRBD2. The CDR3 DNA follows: TGCGCCAGCAGCCAAGATCCTAGCGGGGGAGGCAGTGAGCAGTTCTTC. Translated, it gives CASSQDPSGGGSEQFF.